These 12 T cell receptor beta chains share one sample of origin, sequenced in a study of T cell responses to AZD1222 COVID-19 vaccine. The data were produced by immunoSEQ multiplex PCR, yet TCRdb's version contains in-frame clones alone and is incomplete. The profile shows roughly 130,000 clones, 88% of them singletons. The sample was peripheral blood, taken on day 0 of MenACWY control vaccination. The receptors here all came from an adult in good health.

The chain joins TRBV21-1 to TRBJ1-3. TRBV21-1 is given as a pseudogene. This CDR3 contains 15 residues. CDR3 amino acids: CAGGPGLISGNTIYF. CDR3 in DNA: TGTGCCGGGGGACCGGGACTAATCTCTGGAAACACCATATATTTT.

The CDR3 region has the DNA TGTGCCAGCAGTTTATGGAGGGGACAGGGTGGTACGCAGTATTTT. Its translation is CASSLWRGQGGTQYF. The gene calls are TRBV28 and TRBJ2-3, with 9 bases that match TRBD1. With 0 bases clipped from V and 8 bases from J, the junction kept 6 bases outside the gene matches. Germline CDR1 and CDR2: MDHEN and SYDVKM. This CDR3 has 15 amino acids.

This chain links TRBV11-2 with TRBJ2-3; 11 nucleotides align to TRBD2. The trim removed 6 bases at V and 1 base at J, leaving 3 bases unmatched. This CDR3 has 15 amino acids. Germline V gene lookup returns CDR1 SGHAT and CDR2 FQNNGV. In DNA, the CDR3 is TGTGCCAGCAGTACTAGCGGGAGTGGCACAGATACGCAGTATTTT. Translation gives CASSTSGSGTDTQYF.

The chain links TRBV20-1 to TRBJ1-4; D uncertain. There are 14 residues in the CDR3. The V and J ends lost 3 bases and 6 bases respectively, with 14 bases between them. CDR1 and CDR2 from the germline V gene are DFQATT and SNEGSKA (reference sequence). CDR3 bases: TGCAGTGCTAGTAGTTGGGGTCGAGATGAAAAACTGTTTTTT. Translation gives CSASSWGRDEKLFF.

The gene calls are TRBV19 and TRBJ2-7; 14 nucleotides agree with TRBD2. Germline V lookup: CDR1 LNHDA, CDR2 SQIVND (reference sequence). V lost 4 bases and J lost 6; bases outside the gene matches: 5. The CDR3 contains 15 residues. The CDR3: CASSRLAGGPGEQYF. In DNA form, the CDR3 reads TGTGCCAGTAGTAGACTAGCGGGAGGGCCGGGCGAGCAGTACTTC. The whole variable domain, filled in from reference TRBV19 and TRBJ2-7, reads DGGITQSPKYLFRKEGQNVTLSCEQNLNHDAMYWYRQDPGQGLRLIYYSQIVNDFQKGDIAEGYSVSREKKESFPLTVTSAQKNPTAFYLCASSRLAGGPGEQYFGPGTRLTVT.

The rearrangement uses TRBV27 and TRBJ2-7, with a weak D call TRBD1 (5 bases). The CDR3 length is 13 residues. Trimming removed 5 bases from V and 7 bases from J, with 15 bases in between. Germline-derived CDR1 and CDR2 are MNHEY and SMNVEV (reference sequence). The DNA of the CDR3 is TGTGCCAGCAGTACAGGTTTTCCTCGTGAGCAGTACTTC. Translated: CASSTGFPREQYF.

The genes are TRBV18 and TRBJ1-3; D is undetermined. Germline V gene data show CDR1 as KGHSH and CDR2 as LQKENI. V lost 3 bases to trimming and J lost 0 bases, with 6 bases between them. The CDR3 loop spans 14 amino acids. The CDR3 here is CASSPKDSGNTIYF. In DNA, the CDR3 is TGTGCCAGCTCACCGAAAGACTCTGGAAACACCATATATTTT.

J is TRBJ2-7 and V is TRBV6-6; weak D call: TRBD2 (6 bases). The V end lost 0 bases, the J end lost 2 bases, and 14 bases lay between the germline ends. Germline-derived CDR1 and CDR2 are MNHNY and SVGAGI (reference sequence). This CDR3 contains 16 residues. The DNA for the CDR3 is TGTGCCAGCAGTTACTCGAGTACGGGAGCTCCCTACGAGCAGTACTTC. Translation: CASSYSSTGAPYEQYF.

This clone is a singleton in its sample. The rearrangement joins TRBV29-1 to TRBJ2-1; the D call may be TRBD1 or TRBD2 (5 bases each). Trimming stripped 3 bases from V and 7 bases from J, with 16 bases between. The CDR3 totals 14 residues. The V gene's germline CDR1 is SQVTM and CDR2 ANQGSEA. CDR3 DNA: TGCAGCGTTGATCTGGGGGAAGCTTGGAATGAGCAGTTCTTC. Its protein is CSVDLGEAWNEQFF.

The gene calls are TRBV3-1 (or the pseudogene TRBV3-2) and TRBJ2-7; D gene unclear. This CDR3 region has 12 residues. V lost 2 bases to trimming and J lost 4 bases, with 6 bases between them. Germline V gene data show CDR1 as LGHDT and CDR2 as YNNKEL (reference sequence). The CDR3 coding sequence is TGTGCCAGCAGCCAACGGCCTTACGAGCAGTACTTC. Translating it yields CASSQRPYEQYF.

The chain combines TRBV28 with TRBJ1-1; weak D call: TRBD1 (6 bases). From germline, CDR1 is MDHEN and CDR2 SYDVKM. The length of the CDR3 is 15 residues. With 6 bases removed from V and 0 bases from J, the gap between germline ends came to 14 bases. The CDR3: CASSYPGHLNTEAFF. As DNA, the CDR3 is TGTGCCAGCAGCTATCCGGGACACTTGAACACTGAAGCTTTCTTT.

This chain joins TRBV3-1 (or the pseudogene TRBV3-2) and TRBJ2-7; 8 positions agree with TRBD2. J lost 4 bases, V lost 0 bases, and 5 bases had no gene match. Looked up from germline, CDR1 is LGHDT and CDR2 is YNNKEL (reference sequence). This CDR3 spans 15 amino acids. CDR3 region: CASSQDGRAAYEQYF. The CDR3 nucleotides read TGTGCCAGCAGCCAAGACGGGAGGGCCGCGTACGAGCAGTACTTC.